This T cell receptor (beta chain) was captured in a study of blood T cell repertoires in COVID-19. The V end lost 10 bases, the J end lost 2 bases, and 12 bases lay between the germline ends. This CDR3 spans 12 amino acids. Germline CDR1 and CDR2: MNHNY and SVGAGI (reference sequence). Under the authors' procedure: The authors estimated nucleated cell counts from reference gene primer amplification. Assay used: immunoSEQ multiplex PCR; TCRdb lists only in-frame clones, some missing. D and trimming come from the DNA, and the V and J calls and clone size come from that table. Among more than 250,000 clones listed, roughly 90% were seen once. Allocation to cohorts depended on clinical history reported by the participants.

The chain joins TRBV6-6 to TRBJ2-7, with D tentatively TRBD1 (5 bases). The sequence came from a woman aged 25 to 39 who had recovered from COVID-19. Source material: PBMCs or T cells enriched from blood (not recorded which). The DNA for the CDR3 is TGTGCCACCCTGCAAGGGGCCTACGAGCAGTACTTC. Its translation is CATLQGAYEQYF.